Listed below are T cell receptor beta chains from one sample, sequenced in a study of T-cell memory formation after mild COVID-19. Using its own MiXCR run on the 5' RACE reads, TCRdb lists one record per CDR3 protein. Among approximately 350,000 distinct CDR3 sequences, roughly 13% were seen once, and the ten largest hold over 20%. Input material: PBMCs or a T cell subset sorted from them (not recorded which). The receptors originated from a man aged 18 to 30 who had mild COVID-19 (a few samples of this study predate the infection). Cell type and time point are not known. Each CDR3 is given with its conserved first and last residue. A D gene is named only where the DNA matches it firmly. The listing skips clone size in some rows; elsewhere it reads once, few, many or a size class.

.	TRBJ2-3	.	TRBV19	TGTGCCAGTGCTGGAGCGAACGGAGATACGCAGTATTTT	CASAGANGDTQYF
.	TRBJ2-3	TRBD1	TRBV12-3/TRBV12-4	TGTGCCAGCAGTCTCGGGACAGCCAGCACAGATACGCAGTATTTT	CASSLGTASTDTQYF
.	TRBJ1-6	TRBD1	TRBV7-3	TGTGCCAGCAGCCTGGGGGGACAGCAAAATTCACCCCTCCACTTT	CASSLGGQQNSPLHF
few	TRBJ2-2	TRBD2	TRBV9	TGTGCCAGCAGCGTACTCGCGGGGGTACCCACCGGGGAGCTGTTTTTT	CASSVLAGVPTGELFF
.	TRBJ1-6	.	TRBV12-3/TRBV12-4	TGTGCCAGCAGACAGGGTTTAACACCCCTCCACTTT	CASRQGLTPLHF
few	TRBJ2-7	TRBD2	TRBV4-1	TGCGCCAGCAGCCAAGGGGCCGGGGGGGCCTACGAGCAGTACTTC	CASSQGAGGAYEQYF
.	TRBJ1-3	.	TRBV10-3	TGTGTCATCAGCCGAAGACAGGCTGGCTCTGGAAACACCATATATTTT	CVISRRQAGSGNTIYF
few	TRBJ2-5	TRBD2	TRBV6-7	TGTGCCAGCAGTTTTGGACTAGCGGGGGTTGTGGAGACCCAGTACTTC	CASSFGLAGVVETQYF
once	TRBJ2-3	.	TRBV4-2	TGTGCCAGCAGCCAAGAACGACGTCCCGATACGCAGTATTTT	CASSQERRPDTQYF
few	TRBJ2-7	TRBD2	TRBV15	TGTGCCACCACTCAGGGACTAGCGCGAGCCTACGAGCAGTACTTC	CATTQGLARAYEQYF
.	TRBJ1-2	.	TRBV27	TGTGCCAGCAGTTTAAGGCCGGGGGCGGGGTATGGCTACACCTTC	CASSLRPGAGYGYTF
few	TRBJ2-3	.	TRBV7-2	TGTGCCAGCAGGACAGGTGTTACGCAGTATTTT	CASRTGVTQYF
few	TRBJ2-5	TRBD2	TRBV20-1	TGCAGTGCAGCCACGGGGGGGACCCAGTACTTC	CSAATGGTQYF
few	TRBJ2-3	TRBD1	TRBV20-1	TGCACCTGGGACAGGGGCCTCGACACAGATACGCAGTATTTT	CTWDRGLDTDTQYF
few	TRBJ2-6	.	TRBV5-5	TGTGCCAGCAGATTCAGGGCTCCCGGGGCCAACGTCCTGACTTTC	CASRFRAPGANVLTF
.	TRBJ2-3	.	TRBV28	TGTGCCAGCAGTTCCCCCGGGCAGGCAGATACGCAGTATTTT	CASSSPGQADTQYF
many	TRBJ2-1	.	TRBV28	TGTGCCAGCAGTAGCTATAGCTCCTACAATGAGCAGTTCTTC	CASSSYSSYNEQFF
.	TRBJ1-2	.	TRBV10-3	TGTGCCATCAGTGAGGGGGGGACCTATGGCTACACCTTC	CAISEGGTYGYTF
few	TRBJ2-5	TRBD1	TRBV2	TGTGCCAGCACCAAGACAGGGGGGTACCAAGAGACCCAGTACTTC	CASTKTGGYQETQYF
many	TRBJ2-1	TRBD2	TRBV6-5	TGTGCCAGCAGTTACGCTAGCGGGGGGGCACATGAGCAGTTCTTC	CASSYASGGAHEQFF
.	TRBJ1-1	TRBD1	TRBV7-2	TGTGCCAGCAGCTCGAGGGGGCTGATGGTCACTGAAGCTTTCTTT	CASSSRGLMVTEAFF
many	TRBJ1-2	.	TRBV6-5	TGTGCCAGCAGTTACTCGGGGGGGAACTATGGCTACACCTTC	CASSYSGGNYGYTF
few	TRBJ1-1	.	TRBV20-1	TGCAGTGCTAGAGGGCAGATGAACACTGAAGCTTTCTTT	CSARGQMNTEAFF
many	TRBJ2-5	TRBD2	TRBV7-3	TGTGCCAGCAGCTTGGGAGGGGTAGGAGAGACCCAGTACTTC	CASSLGGVGETQYF
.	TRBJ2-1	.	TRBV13	TGTGCCAGCAGCTTTCTAGTAAATGAGCAGTTCTTC	CASSFLVNEQFF
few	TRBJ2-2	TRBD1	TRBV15	TGTGCCACCAACCGGGACAGAGGGACCGGGGAGCTGTTTTTT	CATNRDRGTGELFF
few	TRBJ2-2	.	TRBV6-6	TGTGCCAGCAGTTACTTAACAGGAATCACCGGGGAGCTGTTTTTT	CASSYLTGITGELFF
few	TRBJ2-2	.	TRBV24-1	TGTGCCACCTCCGGGCAGGGCGGGACCGGGGAGCTGTTTTTT	CATSGQGGTGELFF
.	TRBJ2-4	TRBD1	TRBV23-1	TGCGCCAGCAGTCATCCGGACAGGGTCGGGCCCAAAAACATTCAGTACTTC	CASSHPDRVGPKNIQYF
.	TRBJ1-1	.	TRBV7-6	TGTGCCAGCAGCCACCCGAACACTGAAGCTTTCTTT	CASSHPNTEAFF
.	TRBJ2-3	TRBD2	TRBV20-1	TGCAGTGCTAGATCGCTAGCGGGGGCCACAGATACGCAGTATTTT	CSARSLAGATDTQYF
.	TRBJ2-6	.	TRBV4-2	TGTGCCAGCAGCCCCCTCGGCGCCTCTGGGGCCAACGTCCTGACTTTC	CASSPLGASGANVLTF
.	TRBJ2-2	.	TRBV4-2	TGTGCCAGCAGCCAAGAAGGACAGCCGAACACCGGGGAGCTGTTTTTT	CASSQEGQPNTGELFF
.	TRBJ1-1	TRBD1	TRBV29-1	TGCAGCGTTGAAGTCCCAGGGGGGGGGACTGAAGCTTTCTTT	CSVEVPGGGTEAFF
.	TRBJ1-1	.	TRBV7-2	TGTGCCAGCAGCTTAGATCTGGGGAGGAACACTGAAGCTTTCTTT	CASSLDLGRNTEAFF
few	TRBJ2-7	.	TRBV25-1	TGTGCCAGCGGAATTCTGGGGACTGGGGAGTACGAGCAGTACTTC	CASGILGTGEYEQYF
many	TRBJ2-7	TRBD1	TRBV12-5	TGTGCTAGTGGCCTTAGGACAGGGGTCTACGAGCAGTACTTC	CASGLRTGVYEQYF
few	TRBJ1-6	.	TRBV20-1	TGCAGTGCTAGAGAGGTCAGGGGAAGTTCACCCCTCCACTTT	CSAREVRGSSPLHF
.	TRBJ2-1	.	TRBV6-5	TGTGCCAGCAGTTACTCGGGGGCGAGGGGATACAATGAGCAGTTCTTC	CASSYSGARGYNEQFF
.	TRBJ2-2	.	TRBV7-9	TGTGCCAGCAGCGATCGTCGACAGCGCTCGAACACCGGGGAGCTGTTTTTT	CASSDRRQRSNTGELFF
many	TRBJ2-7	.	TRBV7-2	TGTGCCAGCAGCTTAGTTGAGGGCTCCTACGAGCAGTACTTC	CASSLVEGSYEQYF
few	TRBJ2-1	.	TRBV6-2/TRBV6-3	TGTGCCAGCAGTTACCAGGCGGGACAGTCGTTCTTC	CASSYQAGQSFF
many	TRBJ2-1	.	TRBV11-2	TGTGCCAGCAGCTTAGATCACCCTAGCTTTCGCTACAATGAGCAGTTCTTC	CASSLDHPSFRYNEQFF
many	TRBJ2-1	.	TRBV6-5	TGTGCCAGCAGCAAAGTCGGGGGTAGGCAGTTCTTC	CASSKVGGRQFF
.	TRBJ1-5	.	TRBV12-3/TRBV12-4	TGTGCCAGCAGTTTCTCAGATAGCAATCAGCCCCAGCATTTT	CASSFSDSNQPQHF
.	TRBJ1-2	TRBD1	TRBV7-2	TGTGCCAGCAGTAGACCGGGACAGTACTATGGCTACACCTTC	CASSRPGQYYGYTF
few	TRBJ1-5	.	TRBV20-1	TGCAGTGCTAGATCCGGGACGGTCGCAAGTAAGCCCCAGCATTTT	CSARSGTVASKPQHF
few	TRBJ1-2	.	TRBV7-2	TGTGCCAGCAGCTTTTTCGGGGAATATGGCTACACCTTC	CASSFFGEYGYTF